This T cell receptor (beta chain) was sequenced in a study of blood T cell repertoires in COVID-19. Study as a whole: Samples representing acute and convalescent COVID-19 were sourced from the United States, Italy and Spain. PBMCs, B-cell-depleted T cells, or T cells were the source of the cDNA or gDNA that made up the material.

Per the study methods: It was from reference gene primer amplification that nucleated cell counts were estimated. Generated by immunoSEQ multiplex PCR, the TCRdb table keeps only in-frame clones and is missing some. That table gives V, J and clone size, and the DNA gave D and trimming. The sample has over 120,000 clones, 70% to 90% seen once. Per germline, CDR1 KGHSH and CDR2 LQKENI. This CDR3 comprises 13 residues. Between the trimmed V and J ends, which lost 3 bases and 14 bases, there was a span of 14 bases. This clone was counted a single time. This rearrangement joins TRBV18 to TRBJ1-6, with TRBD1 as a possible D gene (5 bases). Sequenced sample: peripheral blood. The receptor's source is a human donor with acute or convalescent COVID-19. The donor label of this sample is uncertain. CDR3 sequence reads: CASSPAGWITLHF. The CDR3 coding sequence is TGTGCCAGCTCACCGGCAGGGTGGATCACCCTCCACTTT.